Following are 22 T cell receptor beta chains from one sample sequenced in a study of cytomegalovirus exposure and HLA in healthy donors. 13 Jbeta primers and 60 Vbeta primers were used for the PCR. Generated by immunoSEQ multiplex PCR, the TCRdb table keeps only in-frame clones and is missing some. The profile shows around 170,000 clones, roughly 77% of them singletons. The sample was PBMCs. The receptors stem from a woman aged 30 to 39 in good health and CMV-seronegative.

The chain couples TRBV9 to TRBJ2-3, with 11 bases lining up with TRBD2. With V trimmed by 2 bases and J by 5 bases, 10 bases remained unmatched. This CDR3 comprises 17 residues. CDR1 and CDR2 (germline): SGDLS, YYNGEE. CDR3 bases: TGTGCCAGCAGCGTCGCATTAGCGGGGGGGGCACAAGATACGCAGTATTTT. This gives the protein CASSVALAGGAQDTQYF.

This chain uses TRBV7-6 with TRBJ2-7, with a possible D match to TRBD1 (5 bases). CDR3 length equals 14 residues. The germline V and J ends were trimmed by 7 bases and 5 bases, with 18 bases remaining between them. Germline values: CDR1 SGHVS, CDR2 FNYEAQ. The CDR3 sequence: CASTPLIGAHEQYF. The CDR3 DNA reads TGTGCCAGCACCCCGCTTATTGGGGCCCACGAGCAGTACTTC.

This clone was seen a single time. This chain links TRBV7-2 with TRBJ2-3; the match to TRBD2 covers 7 bases. V was clipped by 5 bases and J by 2 bases; unmatched bases: 7. This CDR3 has 15 amino acids. Per the germline V gene, CDR1 is SGHTA and CDR2 is FQGNSA. The CDR3 region has the DNA TGTGCCAGCAGCCTGATGGGAGGGGACACAGATACGCAGTATTTT. Translated: CASSLMGGDTDTQYF.

The chain links TRBV10-2 to TRBJ1-1; tentative D call: TRBD1 (6 bases). The CDR3 runs 15 residues. CDR1 WSHSY and CDR2 SAAADI come from the germline V gene. V was pared by 8 bases and J by 4 bases, with 20 bases between. In DNA, the CDR3 is TGCGCCAGCGGGGGGCGGGGGATAGCGGGCACTGAAGCTTTCTTT. Translated: CASGGRGIAGTEAFF.

This rearrangement joins TRBV4-3 to TRBJ2-4, with D perhaps TRBD2 (6 bases). The CDR3 has 15 residues. The germline V gene has CDR1 LGHNA and CDR2 YSLEER. The V and J ends lost 2 bases and 2 bases respectively, with 10 bases between them. The CDR3 bases are TGCGCCAGCAGCCAACATCGGGGGACCAAAAACATTCAGTACTTC. Protein product: CASSQHRGTKNIQYF.

Notes on this clone: An end of the junction differs from the germline gene, which may be a read error. This sequence joins TRBV7-7 and TRBJ2-7, with 8 positions matching TRBD1. CDR3 length: 13 amino acids. Germline V gene sequence: CDR1 SSHAT, CDR2 FNYEAQ (reference sequence). The CDR3 is CASSLDRGYEQYF. Here the CDR3 DNA reads TGTGCTAGCAGCTTAGACAGGGGCTACGAGCAGTACTTC.

This clone was recorded only once. The V and J genes are TRBV30 and TRBJ2-3; perhaps TRBD1 as D (6 bases). Germline V gene data show CDR1 as GTSNPN and CDR2 as SVGIG (reference sequence). V was pared by 2 bases and J by 0 bases, with 15 bases between. The CDR3 contains 16 residues. In nucleotides, the CDR3 is TGTGCCTGGAGTTTCTTGCTTGGGGGCAGCACAGATACGCAGTATTTT. Protein sequence: CAWSFLLGGSTDTQYF.

This chain uses TRBV5-1 with TRBJ1-1; the D is unclear. Germline V gene data show CDR1 as SGHRS and CDR2 as YFSETQ. The CDR3 consists of 12 residues. Trimming took 0 bases from V and 8 from J, leaving 8 bases between them. For the CDR3, the DNA is TGCGCCAGCAGCTTGGTTGGCGGAGAAGCTTTCTTT. Translating it yields CASSLVGGEAFF.

The chain is built from TRBV10-2 and TRBJ1-1; no definite D call. V lost 0 bases and J lost 1, with 6 bases in between. In germline, CDR1 is WSHSY, CDR2 SAAADI. This CDR3 has 14 amino acids. This chain's CDR3 is CASSESRGNTEAFF. The CDR3 nucleotides are TGCGCCAGCAGTGAGTCTCGGGGGAACACTGAAGCTTTCTTT.

Here the CDR3 DNA reads TGCGCCAGCAGCTCCCAGACAGGGGGGAATGAAAAACTGTTTTTT. Protein product: CASSSQTGGNEKLFF. The chain recombines TRBV5-1 with TRBJ1-4; 9 bases agree with TRBD1. V lost 3 bases, J lost 5 bases, and 5 bases stayed unmatched. Per germline, CDR1 SGHRS and CDR2 YFSETQ. CDR3 length: 15 residues.

The V call is TRBV10-2, the J call TRBJ2-5; 10 bases are a match to TRBD2. The J segment lost 3 bases and the V segment lost 7 bases, leaving 8 bases of the junction unmatched. Germline V gene sequence: CDR1 WSHSY, CDR2 SAAADI. This CDR3 is 15 amino acids long. CDR3 residues: CASKSKRGGKETQYF. The CDR3 bases are TGCGCCAGCAAGAGTAAGCGGGGGGGCAAAGAGACCCAGTACTTC.

The V call is TRBV12-5, the J call TRBJ2-7; D is possibly TRBD2 (7 bases). The CDR3 is 16 amino acids. CDR1 LGHNT and CDR2 FRNRAP come from the germline V gene. V lost 1 base, J lost 6 bases, and 19 bases lay in between. CDR3 DNA: TGTGCTAGTGGTTTGGGCGGTCGGTGGGGGGGCCTCGAGCAGTACTTC. Translation: CASGLGGRWGGLEQYF.

The chain combines TRBV29-1 with TRBJ1-6; D perhaps matches TRBD1 (5 bases). The CDR3 runs to 14 residues. Germline CDR1 is SQVTM and CDR2 is ANQGSEA. With 7 bases removed from V and 12 bases from J, the gap between germline ends came to 22 bases. In DNA, the CDR3 is TGCAGCGAGCCCTGGGACGGGGAGGGTAAACCCCTCCACTTT. This sequence encodes CSEPWDGEGKPLHF.

This clone is a singleton in its sample. V usage is TRBV30 and J usage is TRBJ2-3; D perhaps matches TRBD1 (5 bases). Per germline, CDR1 GTSNPN and CDR2 SVGIG (reference sequence). The CDR3 has 14 residues. Trimming cost V 2 bases and J 2 bases, with 11 bases left between them. CDR3 DNA sequence: TGTGCCTGGAGTTGGCAGGGCATCACAGATACGCAGTATTTT. Residues: CAWSWQGITDTQYF.

The rearrangement joins TRBV7-2 to TRBJ2-5; 8 positions match TRBD2. This CDR3 region has 16 residues. V trimming: 1 base; J trimming: 2 bases; junction bases outside the gene matches: 6. CDR1 and CDR2 from the germline V gene are SGHTA and FQGNSA. The CDR3 sequence is CASSLGFGGEQETQYF. The CDR3 DNA sequence: TGTGCCAGCAGCTTAGGTTTCGGGGGGGAGCAAGAGACCCAGTACTTC.

This clone has just a few counts. This rearrangement joins TRBV7-8 to TRBJ1-4, with D uncertain. Germline assignment: CDR1 SGHVS and CDR2 FQNEAQ. The CDR3 is made up of 15 amino acids. V lost 5 bases and J lost 7, with 17 bases in between. CDR3 in DNA: TGTGCCAGCAGCCCCCACGGCCAGGCCCCTGAAAAACTGTTTTTT. Encoded protein: CASSPHGQAPEKLFF.

The V gene is TRBV5-1, the J gene TRBJ2-3, with 9 nucleotides matching TRBD2. V gave up 4 bases and J gave up 4 bases; unmatched junction bases: 10. The length of the CDR3 is 16 residues. CDR1 and CDR2 from the germline V gene are SGHRS and YFSETQ. The CDR3 here is CASSPSGTSLADTQYF. CDR3 nucleotides: TGCGCCAGCAGCCCATCCGGGACTAGCCTCGCAGATACGCAGTATTTT.

The rearrangement joins TRBV30 to TRBJ2-1, with 7 bases matching TRBD2. There are 16 residues in the CDR3. V gave up 3 bases and J gave up 2 bases; unmatched junction bases: 10. CDR1 is GTSNPN and CDR2 is SVGIG in the germline V gene (reference sequence). Here the CDR3 reads CAWRSRLAVTYNEQFF. The CDR3 DNA reads TGTGCCTGGAGATCGCGGCTAGCGGTCACCTACAATGAGCAGTTCTTC.

The gene calls are TRBV2 and TRBJ1-2; 8 bases are shared with TRBD1. Unmatched junction bases numbered 3, after V lost 8 bases and J lost 4 bases. Germline V gene lookup returns CDR1 SNHLY and CDR2 FYNNEI. The CDR3 has 12 residues. The CDR3: CASATGGYGYTF. The CDR3 nucleotides are TGTGCCAGCGCTACAGGGGGCTATGGCTACACCTTC.

This chain joins TRBV10-2 and TRBJ1-5; unclear D gene. Germline assignment: CDR1 WSHSY and CDR2 SAAADI. This CDR3 has 15 amino acids. With 0 bases removed from V and 3 bases from J, the gap between germline ends came to 9 bases. The CDR3 nucleotides are TGCGCCAGCAGTGAGTCTGGAGGGAACAATCAGCCCCAGCATTTT. Its translation: CASSESGGNNQPQHF.

This clone has only one observation. The J gene is TRBJ1-2, the V gene TRBV6-5; D is perhaps TRBD1 (6 bases). CDR3 size: 15 residues. Per the germline V gene, CDR1 is MNHEY and CDR2 is SVGAGI. V lost 1 base and J 2 bases, leaving 11 bases between the germline ends. The CDR3 is CASSYYRGGNYGYTF. The CDR3 nucleotides are TGTGCCAGCAGTTACTACCGCGGGGGCAACTATGGCTACACCTTC.

This clone appeared a few times. The V gene is TRBV19, the J gene TRBJ1-5; no clear D gene. V was trimmed by 5 bases and J by 1 base, leaving 12 bases between them. Germline-derived CDR1 and CDR2 are LNHDA and SQIVND (reference sequence). This CDR3 has 15 residues. The CDR3 region is CASSSNEQSNQPQHF. The CDR3 nucleotides read TGTGCCAGTAGTTCCAATGAACAGAGCAATCAGCCCCAGCATTTT. The variable domain in full, with the rest retrieved from reference TRBV19 and TRBJ1-5, is DGGITQSPKYLFRKEGQNVTLSCEQNLNHDAMYWYRQDPGQGLRLIYYSQIVNDFQKGDIAEGYSVSREKKESFPLTVTSAQKNPTAFYLCASSSNEQSNQPQHFGDGTRLSIL.